Each of the 12 T cell receptor beta chains below was sequenced from the same sample in a study of identical twins. Using its own MiXCR run on the 5' RACE reads, TCRdb lists one record per CDR3 protein. The sample has around 280,000 distinct CDR3 sequences, about 8% seen once; the top ten hold less than 2.5%. This sample also belongs to another study, concerning yellow fever vaccine responses in identical twins.

The source material was memory (CD45RO+) T cells sorted from blood. These receptors all stem from a woman under 30 in good health.

This clonotype was counted ten times or more. The chain recombines TRBV5-1 with TRBJ2-1; 9 bases map to TRBD2. Germline trimming cut 0 bases from V and 6 bases from J; bases unmatched to any gene: 7. Germline values: CDR1 SGHRS, CDR2 YFSETQ. The CDR3 covers 16 residues. As DNA, the CDR3 is TGCGCCAGCAGCTTGGTAGGGACTAGCTCGTTCAATGAGCAGTTCTTC. This gives the protein CASSLVGTSSFNEQFF.

There are many counts of this clonotype. The CDR3, as DNA: TGTGCCAGCAGCGGCGGGGGCTCCTACAATGAGCAGTTCTTC. It is translated as CASSGGGSYNEQFF. The rearrangement uses TRBV11-2 and TRBJ2-1, with 7 bases identical to TRBD2. Trimming cost V 5 bases and J 0 bases; bases outside gene matches: 1. Germline V gene lookup returns CDR1 SGHAT and CDR2 FQNNGV. The CDR3 contains 14 residues.

The V and J genes are TRBV11-1 and TRBJ2-3, with D maybe TRBD1 (6 bases). The CDR3 is 19 residues long. In germline, CDR1 is SGHAT, CDR2 FQDESV (reference sequence). The germline V and J ends were trimmed by 1 base and 0 bases, with 20 bases remaining between them. CDR3 nucleotides: TGTGCCAGCAGCTTAGGAGGGGTCTCCCTGGGGGCTAGCACAGATACGCAGTATTTT. Translated: CASSLGGVSLGASTDTQYF. Full variable domain (remainder filled in from reference TRBV11-1 and TRBJ2-3): EAEVAQSPRYKITEKSQAVAFWCDPISGHATLYWYRQILGQGPELLVQFQDESVVDDSQLPKDRFSAERLKGVDSTLKIQPAELGDSAMYLCASSLGGVSLGASTDTQYFGPGTRLTVL.

There are a few counts of this clonotype. J is TRBJ2-2 and V is TRBV24-1; no definite D call. Germline V lookup: CDR1 KGHDR, CDR2 SFDVKD. The CDR3 covers 16 residues. V was pared by 7 bases and J by 3 bases, with 17 bases between. This CDR3 is CATSATYLGDTGELFF. CDR3 nucleotide sequence: TGTGCCACCAGCGCGACCTACTTGGGCGACACCGGGGAGCTGTTTTTT.

This clonotype was counted only a few times. The chain recombines TRBV5-1 with TRBJ1-3; tentative D call: TRBD1 (6 bases). Per germline, CDR1 SGHRS and CDR2 YFSETQ. This CDR3 is built from 16 residues. The V end was cut by 0 bases, the J end by 4 bases, with 14 bases between. CDR3 DNA sequence: TGCGCCAGCAGCTTGGATGGACAGAGGTCGGGAAACACCATATATTTT. Translation: CASSLDGQRSGNTIYF.

The sample holds many counts of this clonotype. The rearrangement links TRBV5-1 to TRBJ2-1, with 8 positions matching TRBD1. CDR1 SGHRS and CDR2 YFSETQ come from the germline V gene. This CDR3 is built from 14 residues. V shed 1 base and J 7 bases; nucleotides not matched to a gene: 4. As DNA, the CDR3 is TGCGCCAGCAGCTTGAGGACAGGGCTTAATGAGCAGTTCTTC. It encodes CASSLRTGLNEQFF.

At least ten counts were recorded for this clonotype. The rearrangement uses TRBV5-6 and TRBJ2-1, with TRBD2 as a possible D gene (5 bases). Germline assignment: CDR1 SGHDT and CDR2 YYEEEE. The V gene lost 0 bases and the J gene lost 9 bases, with 13 bases spanning the gap. CDR3 length: 14 residues. CDR3 bases: TGTGCCAGCAGCTTGGACTGGAGGTCGAGTGAGCAGTTCTTC. Amino acid sequence: CASSLDWRSSEQFF.

The rearrangement joins TRBV21-1 to TRBJ2-5; TRBD2 is the table's D call, not checked against the DNA. TRBV21-1 is deemed a pseudogene. This CDR3 is 15 amino acids long. The CDR3 here is CASSLRLAGVETQYF. CDR3 sequence (DNA): TGTGCCAGCAGCCTCCGACTAGCGGGAGTGGAGACCCAGTACTTC.

This clonotype appeared a few times. The chain couples TRBV15 to TRBJ2-2, with D possibly TRBD1 on 5 matching bases. The V gene lost 2 bases and the J gene lost 2 bases, with 6 bases spanning the gap. Germline V gene lookup returns CDR1 LNHNV and CDR2 YYDKDF (reference sequence). This CDR3 has 14 amino acids. Here the CDR3 DNA reads TGTGCCACCAGCAGACAGGGAAACACCGGGGAGCTGTTTTTT. It specifies CATSRQGNTGELFF.

This clonotype was counted ten times or more. This chain connects TRBV10-1 to TRBJ2-3; tentatively, D is TRBD2 (6 bases). Trimming left V 3 bases short and J 0 bases short, with 16 bases between. The CDR3 is 17 amino acids. Germline V gives CDR1 WNHNN, CDR2 SYGVQD (reference sequence). CDR3 protein: CASSDRLAWTSTDTQYF. Written as DNA, the CDR3 is TGCGCCAGCAGTGACCGGCTAGCGTGGACTAGCACAGATACGCAGTATTTT.

In this sample, this clonotype turned up a few times. This chain joins TRBV12-3 or TRBV12-4 and TRBJ2-2, with 8 bases that match TRBD2. With 5 bases clipped from V and 7 bases from J, the junction kept 12 bases outside the gene matches. The CDR3 runs 16 residues. For the CDR3, the DNA is TGTGCCAGCAGTCAGGGACGGGGGGGGCAAGGCGGGGAGCTGTTTTTT. Protein: CASSQGRGGQGGELFF.

This clonotype was seen more than once but under ten times. The CDR3 DNA sequence: TGTGCCAGCAGGGGGACTAGCGGGTTTATCCCCATAATGAGCACAGATACGCAGTATTTT. Protein sequence: CASRGTSGFIPIMSTDTQYF. The J gene is TRBJ2-3, the V gene TRBV12-3 or TRBV12-4; 12 bases fit TRBD2. J lost 0 bases, V lost 6 bases, and 16 bases had no gene match. There are 20 residues in the CDR3.